A single sample gave rise to the 26 T cell receptor beta chains below, sequenced in a study of blood T cell repertoires in COVID-19. TCRdb keeps only in-frame clones here, not all; method: immunoSEQ multiplex PCR. This table has a few hundred thousand clones, about 90% appearing once. Sequences were obtained from peripheral blood. Every receptor here comes from a person aged 18 to 29 with COVID-19, enrolled during active disease.

This rearrangement joins TRBV20-1 to TRBJ1-3; D is uncertain. V was cut by 1 base and J by 5 bases, with 3 bases left in between. In germline, CDR1 is DFQATT, CDR2 SNEGSKA (reference sequence). The CDR3 totals 11 residues. This CDR3 is CSARVRNTIYF. CDR3 nucleotides: TGCAGTGCTAGAGTCAGAAACACCATATATTTT.

CDR3 residues: CASSLDGGRNEKLFF. CDR3 coding DNA: TGCGCCAGCAGCTTGGACGGCGGTAGAAATGAAAAACTGTTTTTT. The chain carries TRBV5-1 and TRBJ1-4, with D unresolved. The CDR3 spans 15 residues. With 0 bases removed from V and 5 bases from J, the gap between germline ends came to 11 bases. CDR1 and CDR2 (germline): SGHRS, YFSETQ. Full variable domain (remainder filled in from reference TRBV5-1 and TRBJ1-4): KAGVTQTPRYLIKTRGQQVTLSCSPISGHRSVSWYQQTPGQGLQFLFEYFSETQRNKGNFPGRFSGRQFSNSRSEMNVSTLELGDSALYLCASSLDGGRNEKLFFGSGTQLSVL.

The gene calls are TRBV7-9 and TRBJ2-5, with 8 positions matching TRBD1. The CDR3 is 14 residues long. V shed 3 bases, J shed 1 base, and the junction held 1 base outside the gene matches. Germline V CDR1 and CDR2: SEHNR, FQNEAQ (reference sequence). This chain's CDR3 is CASSLDRVQETQYF. As DNA, the CDR3 is TGTGCCAGCAGCTTGGACAGGGTCCAAGAGACCCAGTACTTC.

CDR3 sequence reads: CASSPGTGGSGANVLTF. The CDR3 DNA reads TGTGCCAGCTCACCCGGGACAGGGGGCTCCGGGGCCAACGTCCTGACTTTC. J is TRBJ2-6 and V is TRBV18; 12 nucleotides line up with TRBD1. The CDR3 contains 17 residues. CDR1 is KGHSH and CDR2 is LQKENI in the germline V gene. V dropped 3 bases and J dropped 4; count of bases not matched to a gene: 4.

The CDR3 DNA sequence: TGCAGTGCTAGTAGGGCTAGCGGGGGGAGCTCCTACAATGAGCAGTTCTTC. It is translated as CSASRASGGSSYNEQFF. The chain has TRBV20-1 and TRBJ2-1; 11 bases are a match to TRBD2. Trimming at V came to 3 bases and at J to 0 bases, leaving 7 bases not matched to a gene. Germline CDR1 and CDR2: DFQATT and SNEGSKA (reference sequence). This CDR3 region has 17 residues.

This rearrangement joins TRBV5-4 to TRBJ2-5, with a possible D match to TRBD1 (6 bases). The CDR3 loop spans 15 amino acids. From germline, CDR1 is SGHNT and CDR2 YYREEE (reference sequence). V was cut by 4 bases and J by 2 bases, with 15 bases left in between. The CDR3 DNA reads TGTGCCAGCAGCCCCGGTGGTAGGGGGCAAGAGACCCAGTACTTC. This translates into CASSPGGRGQETQYF.

This clone came up a few times. Other DNA sequences in the sample encode the same CDR3. The gene calls are TRBV11-2 and TRBJ1-1; 8 nucleotides match TRBD1. The CDR3 consists of 14 residues. The V and J ends lost 3 bases and 1 base, in that order; junction bases with no gene match: 1. Per germline, CDR1 SGHAT and CDR2 FQNNGV. The CDR3 protein is CASSFGQGNTEAFF. CDR3 in DNA: TGTGCCAGCAGCTTCGGACAGGGGAACACTGAAGCTTTCTTT.

With respect to this clone: This same CDR3 is encoded by further DNA sequences in the sample. The chain combines TRBV7-8 with TRBJ2-7; D may be TRBD2 (5 bases). Germline V gene data show CDR1 as SGHVS and CDR2 as FQNEAQ. This CDR3 has 14 amino acids. Trimming shortened V by 1 base and J by 4 bases, and 11 bases separated the two germline ends. This CDR3 reads CASSLGTGPYEQYF. DNA for the CDR3: TGTGCCAGCAGCTTAGGGACTGGCCCTTACGAGCAGTACTTC. Complete variable domain (other parts from reference TRBV7-8 and TRBJ2-7): GAGVSQSPRYKVAKRGQDVALRCDPISGHVSLFWYQQALGQGPEFLTYFQNEAQLDKSGLPSDRFFAERPEGSVSTLKIQRTQQEDSAVYLCASSLGTGPYEQYFGPGTRLTVT.

This clone was picked up one time. The chain is built from TRBV4-1 and TRBJ1-1; D remains ambiguous. The CDR3 contains 16 residues. Trimming cost V 0 bases and J 5 bases, with 16 bases left between them. Germline assignment: CDR1 MGHRA and CDR2 YSYEKL. The DNA of the CDR3 is TGCGCCAGCAGCCAAGATAAGGCCGGGGTGATAACTGAAGCTTTCTTT. The encoded protein is CASSQDKAGVITEAFF.

The chain is built from TRBV3-1 (or the pseudogene TRBV3-2) and TRBJ2-5; 10 nucleotides match TRBD2. The V and J ends lost 4 bases and 1 base, in that order; junction bases with no gene match: 6. Germline V lookup: CDR1 LGHDT, CDR2 YNNKEL (reference sequence). The CDR3 consists of 16 residues. Written as DNA, the CDR3 is TGTGCCAGCAGCCCCCTCGGACTAGCGGCCCAAGAGACCCAGTACTTC. The encoded protein is CASSPLGLAAQETQYF.

V gene TRBV6-1 combines with J gene TRBJ2-3, with TRBD2 identical over 9 bases. J lost 2 bases, V lost 3 bases, and 9 bases had no gene match. This CDR3 has 17 residues. Germline CDR1 and CDR2: MNHNS and SASEGT. The CDR3 DNA sequence: TGTGCCAGCAGTGATAATAGGGTAGCGGGGGTCACAGATACGCAGTATTTT. It yields the protein CASSDNRVAGVTDTQYF.

The chain combines TRBV2 with TRBJ2-5; 11 nucleotides match TRBD2. J was trimmed by 0 bases and V by 4 bases; bases with no gene match: 13. Germline V gene data show CDR1 as SNHLY and CDR2 as FYNNEI. CDR3 length: 19 residues. CDR3 loop: CASSGGSERGLADQETQYF. CDR3 sequence (DNA): TGTGCCAGCAGTGGGGGGTCCGAGCGGGGACTAGCGGACCAAGAGACCCAGTACTTC.

The rearrangement joins TRBV2 to TRBJ2-7; tentative D call: TRBD2 (5 bases). V was clipped by 7 bases and J by 4 bases, with 14 bases between them. This CDR3 contains 13 residues. Germline V gives CDR1 SNHLY, CDR2 FYNNEI. The CDR3 is CASTRGPGYEQYF. CDR3 sequence (DNA): TGTGCCAGCACACGAGGGCCGGGATACGAGCAGTACTTC. Full variable domain (remainder filled in from reference TRBV2 and TRBJ2-7): EPEVTQTPSHQVTQMGQEVILRCVPISNHLYFYWYRQILGQKVEFLVSFYNNEISEKSEIFDDQFSVERPDGSNFTLKIRSTKLEDSAMYFCASTRGPGYEQYFGPGTRLTVT.

This sequence joins TRBV3-1 (or the pseudogene TRBV3-2) and TRBJ1-6; D is ambiguous. From germline, CDR1 is LGHDT and CDR2 YNNKEL (reference sequence). This CDR3 contains 15 residues. Trimming shortened V by 1 base and J by 8 bases, and 12 bases separated the two germline ends. CDR3 sequence: CASSQGRASYSPLHF. The CDR3, as DNA: TGTGCCAGCAGCCAAGGGCGGGCCTCCTATTCACCCCTCCACTTT.

V gene TRBV5-1 combines with J gene TRBJ2-1; possible D gene TRBD1, 5 bases. Trimming pared 0 bases from V and 7 bases from J, leaving 8 bases between. This CDR3 is built from 13 residues. The germline gives CDR1 SGHRS, CDR2 YFSETQ. The CDR3 region has the DNA TGCGCCAGCAGCTTGGAAGCAGGGAATGAGCAGTTCTTC. Encoded protein: CASSLEAGNEQFF.

This rearrangement joins TRBV6-5 to TRBJ1-3; a possible D gene is TRBD1 (5 bases). V shed 4 bases and J shed 4 bases, with 11 bases lying between them. Looked up from germline, CDR1 is MNHEY and CDR2 is SVGAGI. The CDR3 is 14 residues long. The CDR3 sequence: CASSSGNQGNTIYF. The CDR3 coding sequence is TGTGCCAGCAGTTCAGGGAATCAAGGAAACACCATATATTTT.

This clone was recorded a few times. V and J are TRBV28 and TRBJ2-1; 7 positions agree with TRBD1. Per the germline V gene, CDR1 is MDHEN and CDR2 is SYDVKM. The V segment lost 6 bases and the J segment 2 bases; nucleotides outside the gene matches: 4. The CDR3 extends over 14 amino acids. Written as DNA, the CDR3 is TGTGCCAGCAGGCCTCAGGGGGCCTACAATGAGCAGTTCTTC. This gives the protein CASRPQGAYNEQFF.

This chain connects TRBV6-1 to TRBJ2-3; 7 nucleotides agree with TRBD2. V lost 2 bases, J lost 4 bases, and 6 bases stayed unmatched. From germline, CDR1 is MNHNS and CDR2 SASEGT. This CDR3 contains 15 residues. The CDR3: CASSEWTSQADTQYF. The CDR3 nucleotides read TGTGCCAGCAGTGAATGGACTAGTCAGGCAGATACGCAGTATTTT.

The V and J genes are TRBV4-1 and TRBJ2-1; D gene unclear. CDR3 length: 16 amino acids. V was shortened by 2 bases and J by 1 base, with 12 bases between the two germline ends. Germline assignment: CDR1 MGHRA and CDR2 YSYEKL. CDR3 in DNA: TGCGCCAGCAGCCAACTTAGTAGCATGTCCTACAATGAGCAGTTCTTC. Protein sequence: CASSQLSSMSYNEQFF.

The table lists this clone with a few counts. V and J are TRBV25-1 and TRBJ2-3; TRBD2 matches 9 bases. Trimming at V came to 3 bases and at J to 8 bases, leaving 15 bases not matched to a gene. Germline CDR1 MGHDK, CDR2 SYGVNS. CDR3 size: 17 residues. For the CDR3, the DNA is TGTGCCAGCAGTGACCCCTCGTTTGGAGCTAGCGGGGTTACGCAGTATTTT. This translates into CASSDPSFGASGVTQYF.

The table lists this clone with a count of one. The chain is built from TRBV7-9 and TRBJ2-7; TRBD2 agrees at 7 bases. V lost 6 bases, J lost 2 bases, and 7 bases stayed unmatched. The CDR3 runs 14 residues. The germline V gene encodes CDR1 SEHNR and CDR2 FQNEAQ (reference sequence). The CDR3 nucleotides are TGTGCCAGCAGTCTAGCGGAAAAGGCCTACGAGCAGTACTTC. This translates into CASSLAEKAYEQYF.

The chain links TRBV10-3 to TRBJ2-1, with TRBD2 as a possible D gene (5 bases). The CDR3 spans 13 residues. V lost 10 bases and J lost 8, with 18 bases in between. The V gene's germline CDR1 is ENHRY and CDR2 SYGVKD. CDR3 region: CATGTGMVDEQFF. CDR3 DNA sequence: TGTGCCACCGGCACCGGGATGGTAGATGAGCAGTTCTTC.

The rearrangement uses TRBV6-2 or TRBV6-3 and TRBJ2-2; 9 nucleotides match TRBD2. V shed 5 bases and J 7 bases; nucleotides not matched to a gene: 8. Looked up from germline, CDR1 is MNHEY and CDR2 is SVGEGT. The CDR3 covers 15 residues. The CDR3 DNA reads as TGTGCCAGCAGTGGAATAGCGGGAGTACGCGGGGAGCTGTTTTTT. It is translated as CASSGIAGVRGELFF.

In its sample, this clone was seen once. This sequence joins TRBV23-1 and TRBJ2-7, with a tentative D call TRBD2 (6 bases). TRBV23-1 is given ORF status, its function remaining uncertain. The CDR3 extends over 17 amino acids. Trimming took off 0 bases at V and 0 bases at J, with 15 bases between the two ends. CDR3 DNA: TGCGCCAGCAGTCAATCAGCCCACGACGGGAGCTCCTACGAGCAGTACTTC. It specifies CASSQSAHDGSSYEQYF.

Comment on this clone: Distinct nucleotide sequences in the sample also encode this CDR3. The chain combines TRBV9 with TRBJ1-2; D unresolved. This CDR3 is built from 11 residues. CDR1 is SGDLS, CDR2 YYNGEE, per germline. The germline V and J ends were trimmed by 3 bases and 7 bases, with 7 bases remaining between them. CDR3 protein: CASSGYSGYTF. The CDR3 nucleotides read TGTGCCAGCAGCGGATACAGTGGCTACACCTTC.

The genes are TRBV5-6 and TRBJ1-3; 9 bases map to TRBD1. The CDR3 contains 15 residues. Losses at the gene ends were 3 bases for V and 4 bases for J; bases not matched to a gene: 5. Germline CDR1 and CDR2: SGHDT and YYEEEE. CDR3 coding DNA: TGTGCCAGCAGCTGGGGGACAGGGAGAGGAAACACCATATATTTT. It is translated as CASSWGTGRGNTIYF.